These 10 T cell receptor beta chains were all obtained from the same sample, sequenced in a study of a mutant IDH1 vaccine in newly diagnosed glioma. Only in-frame clones appear in the TCRdb table, and some are missing; sequencing was by immunoSEQ multiplex PCR. The table has roughly 50,000 clones, roughly 82% seen once. Sample time point: week 5, during vaccination. In the vaccine, a single dose held 300 ug of the mutant IDH1 20-mer peptide, along with topical imiquimod. No antigen has been assigned to these receptors. This material consisted of PBMCs, taken from a glioma patient whose treatment included an IDH1 peptide vaccine. Receptor source: a woman younger than 30 with glioma. Some clones in this sample may be carry-over from other donors' samples.

CDR3 region: CASRSGTRGWNEQFF. Here the CDR3 DNA reads TGTGCCAGCAGGTCCGGGACCCGCGGGTGGAATGAGCAGTTCTTC. The genes are TRBV5-4 and TRBJ2-1; the D call may be TRBD1 or TRBD2 (5 bases each). Trimming took 5 bases from V and 7 from J, leaving 19 bases between them. The CDR3 loop spans 15 amino acids. Per the germline V gene, CDR1 is SGHNT and CDR2 is YYREEE (reference sequence).

The J gene is TRBJ2-7, the V gene TRBV9; D is ambiguous. The V and J ends lost 3 bases and 0 bases respectively, with 7 bases between them. In germline, CDR1 is SGDLS, CDR2 YYNGEE. The CDR3 runs to 13 residues. Here the CDR3 DNA reads TGTGCCAGCAGCGGTCATAGCTCCTACGAGCAGTACTTC. Protein sequence: CASSGHSSYEQYF.

This chain connects TRBV25-1 to TRBJ1-3; tentative D call: TRBD1 (5 bases). Germline loops: CDR1 MGHDK, CDR2 SYGVNS. The length of the CDR3 is 16 residues. V was shortened by 8 bases and J by 3 bases, with 20 bases between the two germline ends. CDR3 amino acids: CASDSGGTGFGNTIYF. In DNA, the CDR3 is TGTGCCAGCGACTCCGGGGGTACAGGATTTGGAAACACCATATATTTT. Based on the CDR3 plus reference TRBV25-1 and TRBJ1-3, the full variable domain is EADIYQTPRYLVIGTGKKITLECSQTMGHDKMYWYQQDPGMELHLIHYSYGVNSTEKGDLSSESTVSRIRTEHFPLTLESARPSHTSQYLCASDSGGTGFGNTIYFGEGSWLTVV.

The rearrangement links TRBV19 to TRBJ1-1; no firm D call. V was trimmed by 7 bases and J by 0 bases, leaving 9 bases between them. This CDR3 has 13 amino acids. The germline V gene encodes CDR1 LNHDA and CDR2 SQIVND (reference sequence). Here the CDR3 reads CASNTRMNTEAFF. CDR3 in DNA: TGTGCCAGTAACACCAGGATGAACACTGAAGCTTTCTTT.

The CDR3 region is CASSLGYPSSYEQYF. The CDR3 DNA reads as TGTGCCAGCAGTTTGGGCTATCCGAGCTCCTACGAGCAGTACTTC. The chain has TRBV27 and TRBJ2-7; the D is unclear. The V end lost 3 bases, the J end lost 0 bases, and 12 bases lay between the germline ends. Germline CDR1 and CDR2: MNHEY and SMNVEV (reference sequence). The CDR3 sequence is 15 residues long.

The chain combines TRBV6-5 with TRBJ2-5, with D unclear. With 0 bases removed from V and 2 bases from J, the gap between germline ends came to 10 bases. Germline CDR1 is MNHEY and CDR2 is SVGAGI. This CDR3 is 15 amino acids long. The CDR3 loop is CASSYSLATQETQYF. Here the CDR3 DNA reads TGTGCCAGCAGTTACTCTCTGGCTACGCAAGAGACCCAGTACTTC.

This chain uses TRBV7-6 with TRBJ1-1; D unclear. The CDR3 covers 13 residues. Trimming shortened V by 6 bases and J by 1 base, and 9 bases separated the two germline ends. The germline V gene has CDR1 SGHVS and CDR2 FNYEAQ. DNA for the CDR3: TGTGCCAGCAGACAGAGCCAGAACACTGAAGCTTTCTTT. Protein: CASRQSQNTEAFF.

The CDR3 sequence: CASSPSRDGWSSDTQYF. Written as DNA, the CDR3 is TGTGCCAGCAGCCCCTCCCGGGACGGCTGGAGCTCAGATACGCAGTATTTT. The V call is TRBV7-2, the J call TRBJ2-3; D is possibly TRBD1 or TRBD2 (5 bases each). Trimming took off 5 bases at V and 4 bases at J, with 22 bases between the two ends. The CDR3 loop spans 17 amino acids. The germline gives CDR1 SGHTA, CDR2 FQGNSA.

J is TRBJ1-1 and V is TRBV2; no definite D call. Germline assignment: CDR1 SNHLY and CDR2 FYNNEI. The CDR3 runs to 12 residues. Trimming shortened V by 4 bases and J by 5 bases, and 8 bases separated the two germline ends. CDR3 in DNA: TGTGCCAGCAGTGCTGTGGGGACTGAAGCTTTCTTT. It is translated as CASSAVGTEAFF.

This chain joins TRBV6-5 and TRBJ1-1; the D gene is possibly TRBD1 (6 bases). Trimming stripped 5 bases from V and 9 bases from J, with 10 bases between. This CDR3 is built from 11 residues. CDR1 is MNHEY and CDR2 is SVGAGI in the germline V gene. Written as DNA, the CDR3 is TGTGCCAGCAGTGAAGGGGGAAAAGCTTTCTTT. It specifies CASSEGGKAFF.